The present T cell receptor (beta chain) was sequenced within a study of cytomegalovirus exposure and HLA in healthy donors (dated by TCRdb to 2015 to 2018). Study-level background: According to an earlier analysis of a few hundred of the donors, some 180 million T cells yielded approximately 120 million unique TCR beta sequences and about 280 Gb of sequence data. An early release that covered roughly 600 HLA-typed donors contained approximately 320 gigabases of sequencing data and tens of millions of unique TCR sequences. The genetic ancestry cluster associated with self-reported Caucasian donors included 80% to 90% of the 300 to 450 genotyped donors. The study aimed to test whether signatures of past pathogen exposure could be identified by cataloging public T cell receptors. The study used immunosequencing to profile the T cell repertoires of under 700 subjects and linked those repertoires to cytomegalovirus serostatus. Along with the approximately 700-subject first cohort, a separate validation cohort of more than 90 different subjects was used. To predict cytomegalovirus infection status, the study brought together high-throughput TCR immunosequencing, statistical association of individual TCRs with disease status, and machine learning. To study patterns of TCR occurrence, a later analysis re-analyzed previously published TCR beta repertoires from 666 donors and added high-resolution HLA genotyping. Rather than using new phenotypic data, the later analysis identified candidate immune exposures from TCR beta sequences and from how often those sequences occurred across donors. An earlier analysis of 587 of the donors used high-throughput TCR beta sequencing to judge whether each TCR beta V gene segment behaved as functional or pseudogenic. Donor age, sex, ethnicity and CMV serostatus were collected together with the repertoire data. Genome-wide SNP genotypes for about three fifths of the roughly 700 donors were used in a later genetic analysis, which treated that subset as a discovery cohort. Every discovery cohort repertoire had been produced on one sequencing platform. HLA typing covered class I and class II loci at four-digit resolution. Typing coverage differed by locus: A, B, C, DRB1 and DQB1 were typed in roughly 629-630 donors, DQA1 in approximately 520, DPA1 in approximately 610, and DPB1 in roughly 470. Roughly five DR-DQ haplotypes were handled as single units for association and clustering because linkage in the cohort was strong. Among some 400 genotyped donors of the cohort, an average of around 250,000 unique TCR beta nucleotide sequences was sequenced per donor, of which about 19% were non-productive. What the research found in general, with its limitations: Linkage disequilibrium might explain the correlated functional status among segregating V segments, but an unknown experimental factor could not be ruled out. A later analysis reported that several top co-occurrence clusters appeared linked to parvovirus B19, influenza, CMV and Epstein-Barr virus. Because counts were too low, roughly 16 rarely observed V segments, including chromosome 9 orphons, were left out of the earlier analysis of 500 to 750 of the donors. According to a later analysis, most CMV-associated TCR beta chains appeared to be HLA-restricted, and the HLA associations seemed to be driven largely by CMV exposure. CMV serostatus was the only immune exposure information available for the cohort. A further reported finding was that TCR beta sequences accurately predicted the HLA-A and HLA-B alleles for most subjects in the first cohort. In both the original and validation cohorts, the classifier was reported to diagnose cytomegalovirus status with high specificity and sensitivity. According to the authors, the approach could potentially be generalized to other disease states and immunological phenotypes. Because HLA typing was unavailable for some donors at each locus, only the typed subset was used in association tests. A few of the identified cytomegalovirus-associated TCR beta chains were confirmed in vitro to be specific for cytomegalovirus antigens. Presence/absence analyses assumed roughly uniform sequencing depth across donors, an assumption that may not hold. In a later genetic analysis, a missense DCLRE1C variant was associated with V-gene and J-gene trimming of TCR beta chains, and the association was replicated in an independent cohort. Because the 87-base-pair reads could not distinguish some IMGT-functional V segments, including TRBV6-2 and TRBV6-3, those segments were excluded. In this cohort, only TCR beta chains were sequenced, and detectable features were limited by the absence of alpha or paired-chain data. Broadly in line with IMGT annotations, most TCR beta V segments showed up in productive rearrangements about 87% or about 30% of the time in an earlier analysis of 587 of the donors. Across donors, most TCR sequences were observed very rarely, whereas some public TCRs were present in many individuals. A later analysis found that TCR association rates varied across HLA loci, with DRB1 alleles showing the most associated TCRs and HLA-C alleles the fewest. In a later analysis, HLA-associated TCR beta chains were found to be more clonally expanded and to have lower generation probabilities than equally common non-associated chains. The study listed 150 to 200 TCR beta chains as associated with cytomegalovirus. Specific HLA alleles were associated with 15,000 to 20,000 TCR beta sequences at a false discovery rate of 0.05 in a later analysis. A later genetic analysis reported fewer N-insertions in productive TCRs among donors in an Asian-associated ancestry cluster than the roughly 690-donor mean. A group of highly shared sequence variants was considered likely to be a technical artifact of the sequencing pipeline. When HLA alleles, especially DR and DQ, strongly co-occurred, TCR associations were difficult to assign to individual alleles.

The cohort was made up of roughly 670 healthy bone marrow donors. Cohort members were all nominally healthy when sampled, although unrecorded immune exposures were likely present. The donor was CMV seronegative and was included in the group of 352 seronegative cohort members. A peripheral blood sample was provided by each donor, and peripheral blood mononuclear cells were used for TCR beta sequencing. Genomic DNA was extracted from the blood cell samples with the Qiagen DNeasy Blood Extraction Kit. The CDR3 runs 13 residues from the cysteine to the phenylalanine. The DNA shown is the 39-base CDR3, in frame from base 1. In this sample, this clone turned up once. Which antigen it targets is not known. It has no much larger one-base neighbor in the sample; base qualities were not kept. The library was prepared using the immunoSEQ multiplex PCR assay. The multiplex PCR relied on a mix of 60 forward primers for TCR Vbeta segments and 13 reverse primers for TCR Jbeta segments. The CDR3 region of rearranged TCR beta genes was amplified from genomic DNA by a multiplex PCR assay. The Illumina HiSeq System was used to sequence the amplified TCR beta libraries as 87-base-pair reads. As for how the authors treated the data: Across the 700 or so repertoires, a later analysis counted 60 million to 90 million unique TCR beta chains, approximately 10 million of which were shared by at least two donors. Raw reads were error-corrected and collapsed into unique sequences with a nearest-neighbor algorithm that merged closely related sequences to remove PCR and sequencing errors. To assign V, D and J gene segments, CDR3 sequences were aligned to IMGT reference sequences. For a sequence to be retained, a match of at least six nucleotides to both a V gene segment and a J gene segment was required. Rearrangements were classified as productive when the CDR3 lacked stop codons and remained in frame with V and J, and all other rearrangements were classified as non-productive. Following IMGT convention, CDR3 was defined as the stretch from the second conserved V-encoded cysteine to the conserved J-encoded phenylalanine. Sequences without an unambiguous match to a single V gene segment were excluded from the earlier analysis of approximately 560 of the donors. In an earlier analysis of several hundred of the donors, V segments were called functional above 56.7% productive rearrangements and were called segregating when the between-donor standard deviation exceeded 5%. To diagnose cytomegalovirus status from the catalog of TCR beta chain sequences, a statistical classification framework was built. V and J gene assignment, in a later analysis, came from comparing TCR nucleotide sequences with IMGT/GENE-DB human TR gene sequences. In a later analysis, CDR3 sequences and most-parsimonious VDJ recombination scenarios were assigned using the TCRdist pipeline. In a later analysis, each TCR beta chain was defined by its CDR3 amino acid sequence together with its V-gene family, and reads lacking a unique V-gene family were excluded. To address suspected cross-contamination and a sequencing artifact, a later analysis removed approximately 590 highly shared, low-generation-probability nucleotide sequences. For each public chain, a later analysis derived a clonal expansion index from normalized ranks of inferred template counts within each repertoire. In a later analysis, generation probabilities were computed with a VDJ recombination model fitted to out-of-frame rearrangements, and the resulting probabilities were checked against IGoR. In a later analysis, TCR-TCR, TCR-HLA and TCR-CMV co-occurrence was scored with hypergeometric tests, and a repertoire-size bias correction was applied to TCR pairs. In a later analysis, false discovery rates were estimated by permuting HLA or CMV assignments 20 times. In a later analysis, co-occurring TCRs were grouped using DBSCAN, and TCRdist sequence similarity was added for clustering within HLA-allele-positive subsets. For co-occurrence clustering, repertoires with fewer than 30,000 or more than 120,000 public chains were excluded, along with roughly 5 repertoires with anomalous nucleotide sharing. Sourced from immuneACCESS, this table was stored by TCRdb with only in-frame sequences that have V and J called. A share of the clones is absent; for the studies checked, an unresolved V gene accounts for under half, and the remainder has no known explanation. V, J and clone size are taken as reported in that table, and D and trimming were inferred from the DNA itself. This sample holds 150,000 to 180,000 clones; roughly 74% were observed only once. About 3% of the sample is in the top ten clones.

The sample consisted of PBMCs. This clonotype was obtained from a man aged 18 to 35 in good health and CMV-seronegative. The V gene is TRBV21-1 and the J gene is TRBJ1-1; the D call TRBD1 from the table was never checked on the DNA. TRBV21-1 has pseudogene status. The nucleotides are TGTGCCGTTGGCCAGGCCTTGAACACTGAAGCTTTCTTT. Its protein product is CAVGQALNTEAFF.